This TCR beta chain was documented in a study of blood T cell repertoires in COVID-19. Whole-study context: Samples came from the United States, Italy and Spain, spanning acute and convalescent COVID-19. PBMCs, B-cell-depleted T cells, or T cells were the source of the cDNA or gDNA that made up the material.

V lost 0 bases to trimming and J lost 9 bases, with 7 bases between them. The CDR3 runs to 12 residues. Germline V gene data show CDR1 as SGDLS and CDR2 as YYNGEE. Original handling: Amplifying reference gene primers gave estimates of nucleated cell counts. TCRdb's copy holds only in-frame clones and misses some; the assay was immunoSEQ multiplex PCR. That table is the source of V, J and clone size, and D and trimming were worked out from the DNA. In the table there are over 40,000 clones, approximately 90% of which are singletons. This rearrangement joins TRBV9 to TRBJ2-1, with D uncertain. This TCR came from a human donor in a cohort sampled during active COVID-19. Sequencing used peripheral blood. CDR3 coding DNA: TGTGCCAGCAGCGTAGCAGGTCCTGAGCAGTTCTTC. Its protein product is CASSVAGPEQFF.